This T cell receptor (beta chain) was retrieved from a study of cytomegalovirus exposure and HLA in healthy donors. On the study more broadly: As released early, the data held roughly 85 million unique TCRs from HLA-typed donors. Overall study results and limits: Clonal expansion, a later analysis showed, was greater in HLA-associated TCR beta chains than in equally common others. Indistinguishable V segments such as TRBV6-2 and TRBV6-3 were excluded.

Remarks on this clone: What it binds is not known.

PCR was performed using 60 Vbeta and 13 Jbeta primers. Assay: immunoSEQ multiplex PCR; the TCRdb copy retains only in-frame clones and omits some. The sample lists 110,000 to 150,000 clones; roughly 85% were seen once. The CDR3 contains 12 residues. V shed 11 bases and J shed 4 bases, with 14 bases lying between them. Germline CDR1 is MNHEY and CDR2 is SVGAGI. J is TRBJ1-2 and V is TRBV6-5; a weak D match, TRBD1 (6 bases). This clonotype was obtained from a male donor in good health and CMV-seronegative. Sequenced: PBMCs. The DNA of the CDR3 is TGTGCCGTCATGCAGGGGAGCTATGGCTACACCTTC. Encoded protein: CAVMQGSYGYTF.